One sample yielded the 32 T cell receptor beta chains listed below, sequenced in a study of T cells in women clearing cervical HPV infection (dated by TCRdb to the late 2010s). Library preparation used the immunoSEQ multiplex PCR assay. As stored in TCRdb, this immuneACCESS dataset retains in-frame rearrangements with V and J assigned. A fraction of the clones does not appear; measured against another copy, unresolved V genes explain less than half of the discrepancy, and the remainder lacks a known reason. The sample table includes roughly 48,000 clones. The ten largest clones capture roughly 1.5% of the sample. Sequenced input: blood buffy coat. The receptor set was obtained from a woman aged 18 to 75 with a cervical HPV16 infection that either progressed to CIN3+ or cleared (not recorded which).

As to this clone: The CDR3 is cut off 3 residues early in the read; its end comes from the germline J gene. The V gene is TRBV5-1, the J gene TRBJ2-3; 16 bases line up with TRBD2. CDR1 SGHRS and CDR2 YFSETQ come from the germline V gene. The V and J ends lost 4 bases and 4 bases, in that order; junction bases with no gene match: 9. The CDR3 is made up of 18 amino acids. The sequenced part of the CDR3 DNA is TGCGCCAGCAGCATCACCGGGACTAGCGGGAGGGAGGCAGATACG. This sequence encodes CASSITGTSGREADT. The CDR3 as a whole reads CASSITGTSGREADTQYF.

Comments on this clone: The read stops 3 residues short of the end of the CDR3; the missing end is completed from the germline J gene. This rearrangement joins TRBV5-4 to TRBJ1-4, with D uncertain. CDR3 size: 15 residues. Trimming removed 1 base from V and 1 base from J, with 8 bases in between. CDR1 is SGHNT and CDR2 is YYREEE in the germline V gene (reference sequence). This CDR3 reads CASSLTTETNEKLFF. The sequenced CDR3 bases are TGTGCCAGCAGCTTGACCACAGAAACTAATGAAAAA. Full variable domain (missing parts from reference TRBV5-4 and TRBJ1-4): ETGVTQSPTHLIKTRGQQVTLRCSSQSGHNTVSWYQQALGQGPQFIFQYYREEENGRGNFPPRFSGLQFPNYSSELNVNALELDDSALYLCASSLTTETNEKLFFGSGTQLSVL.

Comments on this clone: The CDR3 end lies 3 residues beyond the end of the read and is filled in from the germline J gene. The chain joins TRBV20-1 to TRBJ2-2; 9 bases line up with TRBD1. The CDR3 is 15 amino acids. Germline lookup yields CDR1 DFQATT and CDR2 SNEGSKA (reference sequence). V lost 6 bases, J lost 9 bases, and 14 bases stayed unmatched. The covered CDR3 bases are TGCAGTGCAACAGGACAGGGGCTATGGCATCGGGAG. It codes for CSATGQGLWHRE. The CDR3 in its entirety is CSATGQGLWHRELFF.

For this clone: The sequenced fragment ends 3 residues before the CDR3 boundary, so the rest is inferred from the germline J gene. V and J are TRBV20-1 and TRBJ1-2, with D maybe TRBD1 (6 bases). Germline-derived CDR1 and CDR2 are DFQATT and SNEGSKA (reference sequence). This CDR3 spans 12 amino acids. Trimming took 5 bases from V and 5 from J, leaving 12 bases between them. The sequenced part of the CDR3 DNA is TGCAGTGCTTTACAGGGCGGGTATGGC. This gives the protein CSALQGGYG. The CDR3 in its entirety is CSALQGGYGYTF.

With regard to this clone: The read ends 3 residues shy of where the CDR3 ends; the end is completed using the germline J gene. The V call is TRBV28, the J call TRBJ1-5, with TRBD1 identical over 7 bases. This CDR3 region has 15 residues. Germline V gene lookup returns CDR1 MDHEN and CDR2 SYDVKM. Germline trimming cut 10 bases from V and 7 bases from J; bases unmatched to any gene: 16. CDR3 region: CATSFPSQGGQPQHF. CDR3 bases read: TGTGCCACTAGTTTCCCGTCCCAGGGGGGCCAGCCC.

As concerns this clone: The read ends 3 residues before the CDR3 terminus; that terminus is restored from the germline J gene. The V call is TRBV2, the J call TRBJ2-7; 10 nucleotides match TRBD2. The V gene's germline CDR1 is SNHLY and CDR2 FYNNEI. The CDR3 totals 13 residues. V dropped 6 bases and J dropped 5; count of bases not matched to a gene: 4. CDR3 DNA, as far as it was read: TGTGCCAGCAGAAGGACTAGCGGAAACGAG. It specifies CASRRTSGNE. The whole CDR3 sequence is CASRRTSGNEQYF.

As concerns this clone: The read finishes 3 residues shy of the CDR3 end, and the germline J gene is used to complete it. The chain carries TRBV18 and TRBJ2-7; D not certain. V was cut by 3 bases and J by 5 bases, with 14 bases left in between. Germline V gene sequence: CDR1 KGHSH, CDR2 LQKENI. This CDR3 has 14 residues. The CDR3 is CASSPNPSTDEQYF. CDR3 bases read: TGTGCCAGCTCACCGAACCCTTCAACAGACGAG.

Note on this clone: Read data end 3 residues before the CDR3 end; the end is taken from the germline J gene. Other DNA sequences in the sample encode the same CDR3. The chain combines TRBV20-1 with TRBJ2-7; D ambiguous. CDR1 is DFQATT, CDR2 SNEGSKA, per germline (reference sequence). This CDR3 contains 15 residues. Trimming left V 4 bases short and J 1 base short, with 17 bases between. CDR3 protein: CSAIPGTSPSYEQYF. CDR3 DNA, as far as it was read: TGCAGTGCTATCCCAGGAACATCTCCGTCCTACGAG.

On this clone: The sequenced fragment ends 3 residues before the CDR3 boundary, so the rest is inferred from the germline J gene. This chain connects TRBV11-2 to TRBJ1-4; the D is unclear. The germline V and J ends were trimmed by 3 bases and 0 bases, with 8 bases remaining between them. CDR3 size: 15 residues. The germline gives CDR1 SGHAT, CDR2 FQNNGV. CDR3 protein: CASSFTLSTNEKLFF. The sequenced CDR3 bases are TGTGCCAGCAGCTTCACCCTATCAACTAATGAAAAA.

Concerning this clone itself: Read data end 3 residues before the CDR3 end; the end is taken from the germline J gene. The genes are TRBV27 and TRBJ1-4; perhaps TRBD1 as D (5 bases). Trimming took off 3 bases at V and 0 bases at J, with 14 bases between the two ends. From germline, CDR1 is MNHEY and CDR2 SMNVEV (reference sequence). The CDR3 extends over 17 amino acids. CDR3 DNA (partial): TGTGCCAGCAGTTTGACCAGGGAGGGGCCAACTAATGAAAAA. Protein sequence: CASSLTREGPTNEK. The whole CDR3 protein is CASSLTREGPTNEKLFF.

Comments on this clone: The CDR3 goes on 3 residues after the read ends, and that part is filled in from the germline J gene. The chain joins TRBV20-1 to TRBJ2-1; 11 nucleotides match TRBD2. The CDR3 has 16 amino acids. Trimming at V came to 4 bases and at J to 0 bases, leaving 5 bases not matched to a gene. The V gene's germline CDR1 is DFQATT and CDR2 SNEGSKA (reference sequence). The CDR3 DNA, read in part, is TGCAGTGCTACCACCGGGACTAGCGGCTCCTACAATGAG. Translating gives CSATTGTSGSYNE. The CDR3 reads in full as CSATTGTSGSYNEQFF.

Turning to this clone: The read ends 3 residues before the CDR3 terminus; that terminus is restored from the germline J gene. The chain employs TRBV18 and TRBJ1-1; D is perhaps TRBD1 (5 bases). Per germline, CDR1 KGHSH and CDR2 LQKENI. This CDR3 is 12 amino acids long. The sequenced part of the CDR3 DNA is TGTGCCAGCTCACCGTTTCAGGGCGAG. It is translated as CASSPFQGE. Given in full, the CDR3 is CASSPFQGEAFF.

Comments on this clone: The read ends 3 residues before the CDR3 terminus; that terminus is restored from the germline J gene. The gene calls are TRBV10-2 and TRBJ1-2; 8 bases align to TRBD1. The J segment lost 6 bases and the V segment lost 9 bases, leaving 9 bases of the junction unmatched. This CDR3 comprises 13 residues. In germline, CDR1 is WSHSY, CDR2 SAAADI. The CDR3 loop is CASRDRGMDGYTF. Incomplete CDR3 DNA: TGCGCCAGTCGTGACAGGGGTATGGATGGC.

Note on this clone: The read finishes 3 residues shy of the CDR3 end, and the germline J gene is used to complete it. The gene calls are TRBV11-2 and TRBJ2-1; D remains ambiguous. Trimming took 5 bases from V and 7 from J, leaving 18 bases between them. The CDR3 sequence is 15 residues long. CDR1 SGHAT and CDR2 FQNNGV come from the germline V gene. CDR3 sequence reads: CASSNKLQVGNEQFF. The covered CDR3 bases are TGTGCCAGCAGCAACAAGCTCCAGGTAGGAAATGAG.

Concerning this clone: The observed sequence ends 3 residues before the CDR3 terminus, with the missing tail filled in from the germline J gene. J is TRBJ2-7 and V is TRBV12-3 or TRBV12-4; 9 bases fit TRBD2. The junction had 9 bases not matched to a gene; V was cut back by 4 bases and J by 2 bases. The CDR3 covers 16 residues. CDR3 sequence reads: CASSSSGGHPTYEQYF. The sequenced part of the CDR3 DNA is TGTGCCAGCAGTTCGAGCGGGGGGCACCCTACCTACGAG.

Note on this clone: The read is 3 residues too short to cover the CDR3 end, so that end is filled in from the germline J gene. The chain joins TRBV28 to TRBJ2-5, with 9 bases lining up with TRBD1. This CDR3 contains 16 residues. V trimming: 4 bases; J trimming: 5 bases; junction bases outside the gene matches: 11. CDR1 MDHEN and CDR2 SYDVKM come from the germline V gene. The CDR3 here is CASSSVRTGAVETQYF. CDR3 DNA (partial): TGTGCCAGCAGTTCAGTCCGGACAGGGGCGGTGGAGACC. Filled out from reference TRBV28 and TRBJ2-5, the complete variable domain reads DVKVTQSSRYLVKRTGEKVFLECVQDMDHENMFWYRQDPGLGLRLIYFSYDVKMKEKGDIPEGYSVSREKKERFSLILESASTNQTSMYLCASSSVRTGAVETQYFGPGTRLLVL.

CDR3 in amino acids: CSVLEPRASYGYTF. CDR3 DNA (partial): TGCAGCGTTCTCGAGCCCAGGGCCTCCTATGGC. The gene calls are TRBV29-1 and TRBJ1-2; D may be TRBD1 (5 bases). From the germline J gene comes the end of the CDR3, since the read stops 3 residues before it. CDR1 is SQVTM and CDR2 is ANQGSEA in the germline V gene. V was clipped by 5 bases and J by 4 bases, with 17 bases between them. This CDR3 spans 14 amino acids.

A note on this clone: The read stops 3 residues short of the end of the CDR3; the missing end is completed from the germline J gene. Other nucleotide sequences in the sample specify the same CDR3. The chain joins TRBV29-1 to TRBJ2-3, with a weak D call TRBD1 (5 bases). The V gene lost 4 bases and the J gene lost 0 bases, with 11 bases spanning the gap. Germline V gene sequence: CDR1 SQVTM, CDR2 ANQGSEA. The CDR3 runs 14 residues. The CDR3 sequence: CSVVLKGSTDTQYF. The sequenced part of the CDR3 DNA is TGCAGCGTTGTCCTAAAGGGGAGCACAGATACG.

Note on this clone: The read finishes 3 residues shy of the CDR3 end, and the germline J gene is used to complete it. The chain couples TRBV30 to TRBJ1-1, with 9 bases that match TRBD1. The CDR3 totals 14 residues. V shed 2 bases, J shed 1 base, and the junction held 2 bases outside the gene matches. Germline loops: CDR1 GTSNPN, CDR2 SVGIG (reference sequence). The CDR3 sequence: CAWSTGQGNTEAFF. The covered CDR3 bases are TGTGCCTGGAGTACGGGACAGGGGAACACTGAA. Looking up the rest from reference TRBV30 and TRBJ1-1 gives the full variable domain: SQTIHQWPATLVQPVGSPLSLECTVEGTSNPNLYWYRQAAGRGLQLLFYSVGIGQISSEVPQNLSASRPQDRQFILSSKKLLLSDSGFYLCAWSTGQGNTEAFFGQGTRLTVV.

Turning to this clone: The read stops 3 residues short of the end of the CDR3; the missing end is completed from the germline J gene. V usage is TRBV28 and J usage is TRBJ1-4, with TRBD1 identical over 7 bases. This CDR3 is built from 12 residues. CDR1 and CDR2 from the germline V gene are MDHEN and SYDVKM. Unmatched junction bases numbered 5, after V lost 8 bases and J lost 8 bases. The sequenced part of the CDR3 DNA is TGTGCCAGCTATCAGGGGGGCGAAAAA. Translation gives CASYQGGEK. The CDR3 as a whole reads CASYQGGEKLFF.

Comments on this clone: The read comes to an end 3 residues before the CDR3 does, leaving the germline J gene to fill in the end. The chain carries TRBV7-9 and TRBJ2-5; no reliable D call. Germline CDR1 and CDR2: SEHNR and FQNEAQ (reference sequence). The CDR3 spans 12 residues. V lost 3 bases and J 5 bases, leaving 7 bases between the germline ends. This CDR3 is CASSFVSETQYF. CDR3 DNA, as far as it was read: TGTGCCAGCAGCTTTGTGTCGGAGACC.

As for this clone: The read ends 3 residues shy of where the CDR3 ends; the end is completed using the germline J gene. The chain joins TRBV28 to TRBJ2-3; D might be TRBD1 (5 bases). The CDR3 totals 12 residues. Germline CDR1 is MDHEN and CDR2 is SYDVKM. V was pared by 7 bases and J by 7 bases, with 12 bases between. CDR3 region: CASISGWNTQYF. Incomplete CDR3 DNA: TGTGCCAGCATATCAGGGTGGAATACG.

The CDR3 spells CASSSGQGGETQYF. Partial CDR3 DNA: TGTGCCAGTTCCTCGGGACAGGGAGGCGAGACC. The chain is built from TRBV19 and TRBJ2-5, with 9 nucleotides matching TRBD1. The CDR3 goes on 3 residues after the read ends, and that part is filled in from the germline J gene. Germline CDR1 reads LNHDA; CDR2 reads SQIVND (reference sequence). The ends lost 8 bases at V and 5 bases at J; junction bases unmatched: 9. This CDR3 has 14 residues.

For this clone: The CDR3 end lies 3 residues beyond the end of the read and is filled in from the germline J gene. The chain has TRBV7-2 and TRBJ2-2, with 9 bases aligning to TRBD1. The V gene end was trimmed by 0 bases and the J gene end by 7 bases; junction bases not matched to a gene: 6. The CDR3 is 16 amino acids. Germline-derived CDR1 and CDR2 are SGHTA and FQGNSA. CDR3 DNA (partial): TGTGCCAGCAGCTTAGCCGGGACAGGGAGCGGCGGGGAG. Translation: CASSLAGTGSGGE. The entire CDR3 protein reads CASSLAGTGSGGELFF.

Note on this clone: From the germline J gene comes the end of the CDR3, since the read stops 3 residues before it. The chain employs TRBV5-4 and TRBJ1-1; D perhaps matches TRBD1 (6 bases). V was shortened by 0 bases and J by 5 bases, with 11 bases between the two germline ends. The germline gives CDR1 SGHNT, CDR2 YYREEE (reference sequence). CDR3 length: 14 amino acids. Partial CDR3 DNA: TGTGCCAGCAGCTTGGGTCAGGGGAGGACTGAA. This codes for CASSLGQGRTE. Given in full, the CDR3 is CASSLGQGRTEAFF. The variable domain in full, completed from reference TRBV5-4 and TRBJ1-1, reads ETGVTQSPTHLIKTRGQQVTLRCSSQSGHNTVSWYQQALGQGPQFIFQYYREEENGRGNFPPRFSGLQFPNYSSELNVNALELDDSALYLCASSLGQGRTEAFFGQGTRLTVV.

The CDR3 sequence is CSARDVLATYQETQYF. CDR3 bases read: TGCAGTGCTAGAGATGTTCTAGCGACGTACCAAGAGACC. This rearrangement joins TRBV20-1 to TRBJ2-5, with D perhaps matching TRBD2 (6 bases). The read halts 3 residues ahead of the CDR3 end, with the missing end drawn from the germline J gene. V was pared by 0 bases and J by 0 bases, with 14 bases between. Germline values: CDR1 DFQATT, CDR2 SNEGSKA (reference sequence). The CDR3 has 16 amino acids.

Remarks on this clone: The read gets to within 3 residues of the CDR3 end, and the germline J gene fills in the rest. This chain joins TRBV20-1 and TRBJ2-7; D not resolved. This CDR3 has 13 amino acids. Per the germline V gene, CDR1 is DFQATT and CDR2 is SNEGSKA (reference sequence). The V gene lost 6 bases and the J gene lost 0 bases, with 12 bases spanning the gap. The CDR3 sequence: CSAVKISSYEQYF. The CDR3 bases that were read are TGCAGTGCGGTCAAGATTAGCTCCTACGAG.

Note on this clone: From the germline J gene comes the end of the CDR3, since the read stops 3 residues before it. This chain uses TRBV18 with TRBJ1-4; the match to TRBD1 covers 8 bases. The CDR3 consists of 15 residues. V shed 5 bases, J shed 7 bases, and the junction held 9 bases outside the gene matches. Germline V gene data show CDR1 as KGHSH and CDR2 as LQKENI. CDR3 amino acids: CASSSRPGGGEKLFF. The CDR3 bases that were read are TGTGCCAGCTCAAGTAGGCCAGGGGGCGGTGAAAAA.

On this clone itself: The read is 3 residues too short to cover the CDR3 end, so that end is filled in from the germline J gene. This chain joins TRBV7-2 and TRBJ2-7, with a weak D call TRBD2 (7 bases). Trimming took 7 bases from V and 3 from J, leaving 16 bases between them. The length of the CDR3 is 14 residues. In germline, CDR1 is SGHTA, CDR2 FQGNSA. CDR3 sequence: CASTGGRGIYEQYF. Partial CDR3 DNA: TGTGCCAGCACCGGGGGGCGGGGGATCTACGAG.

For this clone: The read finishes 3 residues shy of the CDR3 end, and the germline J gene is used to complete it. The chain is built from TRBV2 and TRBJ2-1; 9 nucleotides align to TRBD1. The CDR3 is 15 amino acids. V gave up 6 bases and J gave up 4 bases; unmatched junction bases: 7. CDR1 SNHLY and CDR2 FYNNEI come from the germline V gene. The CDR3 protein is CASRTGQGLYNEQFF. The part of the CDR3 DNA that was read is TGTGCCAGCAGGACGGGACAGGGACTATACAATGAG. The variable domain in full, with the rest retrieved from reference TRBV2 and TRBJ2-1, is EPEVTQTPSHQVTQMGQEVILRCVPISNHLYFYWYRQILGQKVEFLVSFYNNEISEKSEIFDDQFSVERPDGSNFTLKIRSTKLEDSAMYFCASRTGQGLYNEQFFGPGTRLTVL.

To note about this clone: The sequence runs out 3 residues before the end of the CDR3; the remainder is reconstructed from the germline J gene. The genes are TRBV5-1 and TRBJ1-4; D is unresolved. The V gene's germline CDR1 is SGHRS and CDR2 YFSETQ. Trimming stripped 3 bases from V and 7 bases from J, with 13 bases between. The CDR3 spans 14 residues. The CDR3 loop is CASSWRAAGEKLFF. The CDR3 bases that were read are TGCGCCAGCAGCTGGAGGGCCGCCGGTGAAAAA.

Note on this clone: The sequence runs out 3 residues before the end of the CDR3; the remainder is reconstructed from the germline J gene. The chain joins TRBV7-6 to TRBJ2-2; no clear D gene. V lost 4 bases, J lost 1 base, and 7 bases lay in between. The germline V gene encodes CDR1 SGHVS and CDR2 FNYEAQ. The CDR3 is made up of 14 amino acids. CDR3 loop: CASSSDWNTGELFF. Partial CDR3 DNA: TGTGCCAGCAGCTCCGACTGGAACACCGGGGAG.